A single sample gave rise to the 9 T cell receptor beta chains below, sequenced in a study (dated by TCRdb to about 2015). Cells that were CD4+CD25+CD127-/low were the ones isolated as Tregs. The library relied on 5' RACE. The sequencer listed for this sample is Illumina MiSeq. TCRdb redid the processing of the public reads, applying fastp at Q25 and MiXCR, and retained in-frame beta chains. Entries are consolidated by CDR3 protein sequence, retaining the most common genes and DNA. This sample comprises about 32,000 distinct CDR3 sequences, roughly 27% of them detected only once. Jointly, the top ten make up approximately 2.1% of the sample. Sequenced input: tumor-infiltrating Tregs sorted from the breast tumor. The receptor set was obtained from a female donor with breast cancer.

Regarding this clonotype: A much larger clone lies a single base off, so this may be a read error. The V call is TRBV7-3, the J call TRBJ2-1, with 12 nucleotides matching TRBD2. The ends lost 5 bases at V and 12 bases at J; junction bases unmatched: 11. CDR1 SGHTA and CDR2 FQGTGA come from the germline V gene. CDR3 length equals 15 residues. The CDR3 reads CASSPRTSGMTVQFF. For the CDR3, the DNA is TGTGCCAGCAGCCCAAGGACTAGCGGGATGACTGTGCAGTTCTTC.

This clonotype occurred many times. The rearrangement links TRBV20-1 to TRBJ2-1; 10 bases align to TRBD2. CDR1 and CDR2 (germline): DFQATT, SNEGSKA (reference sequence). There are 16 residues in the CDR3. After removal of 1 base from V and 7 bases from J, the junction contained 10 bases not matched to a gene. CDR3 nucleotides: TGCAGTGCTAGAGTGGCTAGCGGGAGTAGCTTGAATGAGCAGTTCTTC. It encodes CSARVASGSSLNEQFF.

With regard to this clonotype: This clone may be a read error of a much larger clone one base away. It is likely a read error, because the conserved phenylalanine at the end of the CDR3 is missing. J is TRBJ1-5 and V is TRBV20-1, with D uncertain. This CDR3 region has 13 residues. Trimming pared 0 bases from V and 5 bases from J, leaving 8 bases between. Germline assignment: CDR1 DFQATT and CDR2 SNEGSKA (reference sequence). DNA of the CDR3: TGCAGTGCTAGAGATCAGGCTTATCAGCCCCAGCATTGT. Its translation is CSARDQAYQPQHC.

Turning to this clonotype: The conserved closing phenylalanine or tryptophan is absent in this CDR3, likely reflecting a read error. The gene calls are TRBV29-1 and TRBJ2-1; no reliable D call. With 7 bases removed from V and 5 bases from J, the gap between germline ends came to 6 bases. The CDR3 covers 10 residues. Looked up from germline, CDR1 is SQVTM and CDR2 is ANQGSEA. CDR3 sequence (DNA): TGCAGCGGCCTCAACAATGAGCAGTTCTCC. Translating gives CSGLNNEQFS.

Ten or more counts support this clonotype. The rearrangement joins TRBV4-1 to TRBJ1-5; 8 nucleotides agree with TRBD1. The germline gives CDR1 MGHRA, CDR2 YSYEKL. This CDR3 comprises 15 residues. Trimming cost V 4 bases and J 6 bases; bases outside gene matches: 8. CDR3 loop: CASSPRTGLGQPQHF. The CDR3 bases are TGCGCCAGCAGCCCCAGGACAGGGTTGGGTCAGCCCCAGCATTTT.

The chain recombines TRBV9 with TRBJ2-5, with D maybe TRBD2 (6 bases). With 0 bases removed from V and 5 bases from J, the gap between germline ends came to 17 bases. The V gene's germline CDR1 is SGDLS and CDR2 YYNGEE. The CDR3 sequence is 16 residues long. The CDR3 here is CASSVEGTSRGETQYF. The CDR3 nucleotides are TGTGCCAGCAGCGTAGAGGGAACGAGTCGGGGGGAGACCCAGTACTTC.

A note on this clonotype: This may be a read error: a much more frequent sequence differs by one nucleotide. The V gene is TRBV5-6, the J gene TRBJ2-1; 8 bases map to TRBD1. The CDR3 has 15 residues. The V gene's germline CDR1 is SGHDT and CDR2 YYEEEE. V lost 4 bases, J lost 6 bases, and 9 bases stayed unmatched. CDR3 in amino acids: CASSPRDRTFNEQFF. The CDR3 bases are TGTGCCAGCAGCCCGAGGGACAGGACTTTCAATGAGCAGTTCTTC.

There are a few counts of this clonotype. A much larger clone lies one base from this, so it may be a read error. J is TRBJ2-5 and V is TRBV4-2; 10 bases map to TRBD2. Per germline, CDR1 LGHNA and CDR2 YNFKEQ. CDR3 length: 15 amino acids. The CDR3 spells CASGQEREGGETQYF. In nucleotides, the CDR3 is TGTGCCAGCGGCCAAGAGCGGGAGGGCGGAGAGACCCAGTACTTC.

The chain recombines TRBV6-6 with TRBJ1-1, with TRBD1 matching over 9 bases. The V segment lost 2 bases and the J segment 5 bases; nucleotides outside the gene matches: 6. The CDR3 has 15 amino acids. The germline V gene encodes CDR1 MNHNY and CDR2 SVGAGI (reference sequence). Written as DNA, the CDR3 is TGTGCCAGCAGTTACCCCGACAGGGGGAGGACTGAAGCTTTCTTT. Protein product: CASSYPDRGRTEAFF.